The 10 T cell receptor beta chains below were found in one sample sequenced in a study of cytomegalovirus exposure and HLA in healthy donors. The PCR contained 60 Vbeta and 13 Jbeta primers. Libraries were prepared by immunoSEQ multiplex PCR; TCRdb keeps only in-frame clonotypes and omits some of them. Among about 180,000 clones listed, around 77% were seen once. The sample taken for sequencing was PBMCs. The receptors here all came from a woman in her 30s in good health and CMV-seronegative.

V usage is TRBV15 and J usage is TRBJ2-2; 11 bases line up with TRBD1. Germline CDR1 is LNHNV and CDR2 is YYDKDF (reference sequence). J lost 5 bases, V lost 2 bases, and 4 bases had no gene match. The CDR3 spans 16 residues. The CDR3 sequence: CATSRSGTGGTGELFF. The CDR3 DNA is TGTGCCACCAGCAGATCAGGGACAGGGGGAACCGGGGAGCTGTTTTTT.

The chain couples TRBV29-1 to TRBJ2-7; TRBD1 is a possible D gene (6 bases). Deletions cut 0 bases from V and 6 bases from J, with 15 bases between. CDR1 and CDR2 from the germline V gene are SQVTM and ANQGSEA. The CDR3 runs to 14 residues. CDR3 nucleotides: TGCAGCGTTGAAGACTTAAAAACAGGGACCGAGCAGTACTTC. This gives the protein CSVEDLKTGTEQYF.

This chain uses TRBV10-1 with TRBJ2-3; the D is unclear. The CDR3 sequence is 11 residues long. Germline CDR1 and CDR2: WNHNN and SYGVQD (reference sequence). V dropped 6 bases and J dropped 5 bases, with 6 bases sitting between them. The CDR3 loop is CASRAGDTQYF. The CDR3 coding sequence is TGCGCCAGCAGGGCAGGAGATACGCAGTATTTT.

The CDR3 nucleotides read TGCGCCAGCAGCTTAACTACACTGAACACTGAAGCTTTCTTT. Translation gives CASSLTTLNTEAFF. V and J are TRBV5-1 and TRBJ1-1; D is ambiguous. The CDR3 extends over 14 amino acids. Germline V gene lookup returns CDR1 SGHRS and CDR2 YFSETQ. Trimming took off 2 bases at V and 0 bases at J, with 8 bases between the two ends.

The chain carries TRBV5-1 and TRBJ2-5; D is possibly TRBD2 (5 bases). The germline V gene has CDR1 SGHRS and CDR2 YFSETQ. Trimming shortened V by 2 bases and J by 4 bases, and 9 bases separated the two germline ends. The CDR3 sequence is 13 residues long. For the CDR3, the DNA is TGCGCCAGCAGCTTAGGGAGTCGAGAGACCCAGTACTTC. Its translation is CASSLGSRETQYF.

The genes are TRBV7-9 and TRBJ1-1; 8 nucleotides match TRBD1. Unmatched junction bases numbered 3, after V lost 0 bases and J lost 6 bases. CDR3 size: 14 residues. In germline, CDR1 is SEHNR, CDR2 FQNEAQ (reference sequence). The CDR3 nucleotides are TGTGCCAGCAGCTTAGCACAGGGGGGGGCTGAAGCTTTCTTT. This encodes CASSLAQGGAEAFF.

The chain joins TRBV7-9 to TRBJ1-5, with 10 bases aligning to TRBD1. Germline assignment: CDR1 SEHNR and CDR2 FQNEAQ (reference sequence). V lost 4 bases to trimming and J lost 2 bases; unmatched junction nucleotides: 5. The CDR3 covers 16 residues. The CDR3 DNA reads as TGTGCCAGCAGCTCCGGGACAGGGGTCGGCAATCAGCCCCAGCATTTT. Its translation is CASSSGTGVGNQPQHF.

The chain joins TRBV6-6 to TRBJ2-2; TRBD2 agrees at 9 bases. Germline lookup yields CDR1 MNHNY and CDR2 SVGAGI (reference sequence). V was pared by 4 bases and J by 4 bases, with 7 bases of the junction left unmatched. This CDR3 comprises 16 residues. For the CDR3, the DNA is TGTGCCAGCAGTTCCTCGAGCGGGGGGTTCACCGGGGAGCTGTTTTTT. Amino acids: CASSSSSGGFTGELFF.

This clone was recorded a few times. This chain connects TRBV7-2 to TRBJ1-1, with a possible D match to TRBD1 (5 bases). The germline V gene has CDR1 SGHTA and CDR2 FQGNSA. The V gene lost 8 bases and the J gene lost 10 bases, with 17 bases spanning the gap. The length of the CDR3 is 12 residues. The CDR3 protein is CASGGEGVVAFF. The CDR3 DNA reads as TGTGCCAGCGGAGGGGAGGGAGTGGTAGCTTTCTTT.

The chain employs TRBV19 and TRBJ1-1; perhaps TRBD1 as D (5 bases). V gave up 0 bases and J gave up 6 bases, with 11 bases separating them. CDR3 length equals 14 residues. Looked up from germline, CDR1 is LNHDA and CDR2 is SQIVND (reference sequence). CDR3 loop: CASSIDPAGPEAFF. The CDR3 DNA follows: TGTGCCAGTAGTATAGATCCTGCAGGGCCTGAAGCTTTCTTT.